These 13 T cell receptor beta chains were all obtained from the same sample, sequenced in a study of cytomegalovirus exposure and HLA in healthy donors. Assay used: immunoSEQ multiplex PCR; TCRdb lists only in-frame clones, some missing. Found here are over 200,000 clones, around 80% of them singletons; the top ten hold around 15%. Input material: PBMCs. Every receptor here comes from a woman in her 30s in good health and CMV-seropositive.

The chain is built from TRBV5-1 and TRBJ2-1; D remains unclear. Germline CDR1 reads SGHRS; CDR2 reads YFSETQ. This CDR3 has 15 amino acids. Trimming left V 4 bases short and J 0 bases short, with 11 bases between. Written as DNA, the CDR3 is TGCGCCAGCAGCCCCGAGCCGAGCTCCTACAATGAGCAGTTCTTC. Translation: CASSPEPSSYNEQFF.

This chain connects TRBV7-3 to TRBJ2-3; 8 bases are a match to TRBD1. The V gene's germline CDR1 is SGHTA and CDR2 FQGTGA. Trimming took 3 bases from V and 0 from J; bases not matched to a gene: 2. The CDR3 spans 15 residues. Written as DNA, the CDR3 is TGTGCCAGCAGCTTGGGACAGGCCAGCACAGATACGCAGTATTTT. It translates to CASSLGQASTDTQYF.

This sequence joins TRBV6-6 and TRBJ1-5; weak D call: TRBD1 (5 bases). CDR1 MNHNY and CDR2 SVGAGI come from the germline V gene (reference sequence). Between the trimmed V and J ends, which lost 2 bases and 9 bases, there was a span of 11 bases. CDR3 length: 13 amino acids. The CDR3 nucleotides read TGTGCCAGCAGTTACCGGCGGGGGAGGCCCCAGCATTTT. Translation gives CASSYRRGRPQHF.

This rearrangement joins TRBV7-9 to TRBJ1-2, with a possible D match to TRBD1 (5 bases). V was clipped by 5 bases and J by 3 bases, with 10 bases between them. The CDR3 length is 13 residues. In germline, CDR1 is SEHNR, CDR2 FQNEAQ (reference sequence). CDR3 region: CASSPQEDYGYTF. The DNA of the CDR3 is TGTGCCAGCAGCCCACAGGAGGACTATGGCTACACCTTC.

V is TRBV5-8 and J is TRBJ2-3, with 9 bases lining up with TRBD1. CDR3 length: 17 residues. Germline CDR1 SGHTS, CDR2 YDEGEE. V gave up 5 bases and J gave up 3 bases; unmatched junction bases: 13. This CDR3 reads CASSATGGGFWTDTQYF. CDR3 bases: TGTGCCAGCAGTGCGACAGGGGGTGGTTTTTGGACAGATACGCAGTATTTT.

This clone has just a few counts. In DNA form, the CDR3 reads TGTGCCAGCAACCCGGGACAGGGGATAGACATTCAGTACTTC. Protein sequence: CASNPGQGIDIQYF. This sequence joins TRBV27 and TRBJ2-4, with 10 positions matching TRBD1. This CDR3 spans 14 amino acids. Trimming cost V 7 bases and J 8 bases; bases outside gene matches: 8. CDR1 is MNHEY and CDR2 is SMNVEV in the germline V gene (reference sequence).

This rearrangement joins TRBV9 to TRBJ2-3; 12 bases align to TRBD2. The CDR3 has 15 amino acids. After removal of 4 bases from V and 8 bases from J, the junction contained 8 bases not matched to a gene. Germline V CDR1 and CDR2: SGDLS, YYNGEE. The CDR3 nucleotides read TGTGCCAGCAGCCTTCTAGCGGGAGGGCCCGGTACGCAGTATTTT. Translating it yields CASSLLAGGPGTQYF.

This rearrangement joins TRBV30 to TRBJ2-3, with 10 positions matching TRBD2. The CDR3 is 19 amino acids. Unmatched junction bases numbered 16, after V lost 4 bases and J lost 0 bases. Germline V gene data show CDR1 as GTSNPN and CDR2 as SVGIG (reference sequence). The CDR3 loop reads CAWKGVSGLARPSTDTQYF. CDR3 sequence (DNA): TGTGCCTGGAAGGGGGTTTCGGGACTAGCGAGACCAAGCACAGATACGCAGTATTTT.

In its sample, this clone was seen once. The V call is TRBV18, the J call TRBJ2-5; 7 bases are a match to TRBD1. Germline V gene data show CDR1 as KGHSH and CDR2 as LQKENI. V lost 6 bases and J lost 2; bases outside the gene matches: 3. This CDR3 region has 13 residues. The chain's CDR3 is CASSGDRQETQYF. CDR3 nucleotides: TGTGCCAGCTCCGGGGACAGACAAGAGACCCAGTACTTC.

The chain recombines TRBV30 with TRBJ1-2, with 9 bases that match TRBD1. Germline lookup yields CDR1 GTSNPN and CDR2 SVGIG (reference sequence). The V gene end was trimmed by 4 bases and the J gene end by 5 bases; junction bases not matched to a gene: 5. CDR3 size: 13 residues. The CDR3 DNA follows: TGTGCCTGGACAGACAGGGGGTCATATGGCTACACCTTC. As protein: CAWTDRGSYGYTF.

The rearrangement links TRBV11-1 to TRBJ2-5; tentatively, D is TRBD1 (6 bases). The germline V and J ends were trimmed by 1 base and 6 bases, with 15 bases remaining between them. The CDR3 loop spans 15 amino acids. Germline V CDR1 and CDR2: SGHAT, FQDESV (reference sequence). The CDR3 loop reads CASSLDRAAEKTQYF. The CDR3 DNA reads TGTGCCAGCAGCTTAGACAGGGCCGCTGAGAAGACCCAGTACTTC.

As DNA, the CDR3 is TGCAGCGTTGAAGATCGGCACAGTTGGGGTGAGCGGGGCTACACCTTC. Protein product: CSVEDRHSWGERGYTF. J is TRBJ1-2 and V is TRBV29-1; no clear D. Germline V lookup: CDR1 SQVTM, CDR2 ANQGSEA. The CDR3 is 16 residues long. The germline V and J ends were trimmed by 0 bases and 8 bases, with 22 bases remaining between them.

The chain joins TRBV27 to TRBJ1-1; no clear D gene. The CDR3 covers 13 residues. The V gene's germline CDR1 is MNHEY and CDR2 SMNVEV (reference sequence). The V end lost 5 bases, the J end lost 1 base, and 8 bases lay between the germline ends. The CDR3 DNA sequence: TGTGCCAGCAGTCGAGACTGGAACACTGAAGCTTTCTTT. Protein sequence: CASSRDWNTEAFF.